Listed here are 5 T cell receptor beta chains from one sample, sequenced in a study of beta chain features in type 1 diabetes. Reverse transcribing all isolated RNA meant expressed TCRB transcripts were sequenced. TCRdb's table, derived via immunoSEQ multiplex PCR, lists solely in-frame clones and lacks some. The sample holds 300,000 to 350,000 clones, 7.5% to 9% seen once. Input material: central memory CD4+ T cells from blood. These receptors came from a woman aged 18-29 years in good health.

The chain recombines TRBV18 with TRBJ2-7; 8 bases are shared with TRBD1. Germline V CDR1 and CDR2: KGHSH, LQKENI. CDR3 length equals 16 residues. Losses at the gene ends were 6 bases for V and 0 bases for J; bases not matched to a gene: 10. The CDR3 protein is CASSSGTGASSYEQYF. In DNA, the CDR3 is TGTGCCAGCTCCTCCGGGACAGGTGCCAGCTCCTACGAGCAGTACTTC. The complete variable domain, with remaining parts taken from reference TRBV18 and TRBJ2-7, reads NAGVMQNPRHLVRRRGQEARLRCSPMKGHSHVYWYRQLPEEGLKFMVYLQKENIIDESGMPKERFSAEFPKEGPSILRIQQVVRGDSAAYFCASSSGTGASSYEQYFGPGTRLTVT.

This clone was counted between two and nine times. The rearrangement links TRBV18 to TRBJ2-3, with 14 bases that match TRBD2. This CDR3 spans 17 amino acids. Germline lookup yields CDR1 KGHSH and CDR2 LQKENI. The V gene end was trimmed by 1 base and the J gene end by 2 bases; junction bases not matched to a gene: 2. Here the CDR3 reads CASSPRGLAGATDTQYF. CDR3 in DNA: TGTGCCAGCTCACCACGGGGACTAGCGGGGGCCACAGATACGCAGTATTTT.

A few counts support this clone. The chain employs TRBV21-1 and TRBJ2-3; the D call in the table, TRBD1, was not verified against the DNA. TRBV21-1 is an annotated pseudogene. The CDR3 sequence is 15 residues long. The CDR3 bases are TGTGCCAGCAGCAAGGACAGGGATCTCGCAGATACGCAGTATTTT. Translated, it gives CASSKDRDLADTQYF.

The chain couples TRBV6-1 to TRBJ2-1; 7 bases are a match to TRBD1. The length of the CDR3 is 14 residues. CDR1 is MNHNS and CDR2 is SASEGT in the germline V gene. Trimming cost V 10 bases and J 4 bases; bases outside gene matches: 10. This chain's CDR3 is CATTPGQSYNEQFF. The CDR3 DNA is TGTGCCACGACGCCGGGACAGTCATACAATGAGCAGTTCTTC.

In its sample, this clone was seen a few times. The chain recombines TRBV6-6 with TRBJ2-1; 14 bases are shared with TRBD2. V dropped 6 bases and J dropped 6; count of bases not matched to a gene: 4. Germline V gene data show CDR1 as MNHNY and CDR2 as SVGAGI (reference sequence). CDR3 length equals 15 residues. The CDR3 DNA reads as TGTGCCAGCAGCTCAGGACTAGCGGGAGGCAATGAGCAGTTCTTC. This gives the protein CASSSGLAGGNEQFF.